The next 12 T cell receptor beta chains were all read from a single sample in a study of early stage breast cancer tumors (dated by TCRdb to the late 2010s). The method was the immunoSEQ multiplex PCR assay. In TCRdb, the immuneACCESS table is reduced to in-frame sequences with V and J assigned. These tables do not hold every clone; where another copy was compared, an unresolved V gene accounts for under half, and the others remain unexplained. The sample includes about 36,000 clones, with 65% to 75% observed a single time. The top ten constitute about 6.8% of the sample. The sequenced sample was blood. Every receptor here comes from a person aged 55-75 years with breast cancer.

The genes are TRBV7-8 and TRBJ2-1; maybe TRBD2 (5 bases). Germline-derived CDR1 and CDR2 are SGHVS and FQNEAQ. The V end lost 8 bases, the J end lost 4 bases, and 18 bases lay between the germline ends. This CDR3 is built from 15 residues. The CDR3 nucleotides are TGTGCCAGCGGCGGGCGCCTCCTGAGGTACAATGAGCAGTTCTTC. Translating gives CASGGRLLRYNEQFF.

The chain is built from TRBV5-6 and TRBJ1-2; tentative D call: TRBD1 (6 bases). Per the germline V gene, CDR1 is SGHDT and CDR2 is YYEEEE. The V end was cut by 3 bases, the J end by 6 bases, with 15 bases between. The CDR3 contains 14 residues. In DNA, the CDR3 is TGTGCCAGCAGCTCCCCTGGAAGGGGGGATGGCTACACCTTC. Residues: CASSSPGRGDGYTF.

A single count supports this clone. V usage is TRBV6-5 and J usage is TRBJ2-7; TRBD2 matches 7 bases. The junction had 1 base not matched to a gene; V was cut back by 6 bases and J by 2 bases. This CDR3 has 12 residues. Germline V lookup: CDR1 MNHEY, CDR2 SVGAGI. The CDR3 spells CASSRGAYEQYF. DNA of the CDR3: TGTGCCAGCAGCCGGGGGGCCTACGAGCAGTACTTC.

The V call is TRBV10-3, the J call TRBJ2-1; D is unclear. The CDR3 totals 16 residues. Trimming took off 3 bases at V and 8 bases at J, with 20 bases between the two ends. Germline V lookup: CDR1 ENHRY, CDR2 SYGVKD. The CDR3 DNA follows: TGTGCCATCAGTGACGGAGCAGCTGTTAGGAGTGATGAGCAGTTCTTC. Its translation is CAISDGAAVRSDEQFF.

The sample holds a few counts of this clone. The rearrangement joins TRBV28 to TRBJ2-7, with a possible D match to TRBD1 (5 bases). Germline CDR1 reads MDHEN; CDR2 reads SYDVKM. V lost 2 bases to trimming and J lost 3 bases, with 8 bases between them. The CDR3 sequence is 13 residues long. The CDR3 DNA reads as TGTGCCAGCAGTTTAGGCAGGGTCTACGAGCAGTACTTC. This sequence encodes CASSLGRVYEQYF.

The rearrangement links TRBV29-1 to TRBJ1-6; no clear D. The CDR3 runs to 13 residues. The germline V gene has CDR1 SQVTM and CDR2 ANQGSEA. Trimming took 4 bases from V and 11 from J, leaving 15 bases between them. The CDR3 DNA reads TGCAGCGTTGCGGCCAGTAGCGGGGCACCCCTCCACTTT. Translating it yields CSVAASSGAPLHF.

The chain employs TRBV13 and TRBJ1-1; perhaps TRBD1 as D (5 bases). The germline V gene encodes CDR1 PRHDT and CDR2 FYEKMQ (reference sequence). The CDR3 runs 18 residues. V lost 2 bases and J lost 5, with 24 bases in between. The chain's CDR3 is CASSLLLLDGGRKTEAFF. The CDR3 DNA is TGTGCCAGCAGCTTACTATTATTGGACGGGGGTAGAAAGACTGAAGCTTTCTTT.

V usage is TRBV19 and J usage is TRBJ1-1, with D maybe TRBD1 (5 bases). Germline V gene sequence: CDR1 LNHDA, CDR2 SQIVND (reference sequence). The CDR3 extends over 14 amino acids. V lost 7 bases and J 8 bases, leaving 20 bases between the germline ends. DNA of the CDR3: TGTGCCAGTACCCCCAACAGGTATCCTAACGAAGCTTTCTTT. It codes for CASTPNRYPNEAFF.

V and J are TRBV9 and TRBJ2-3; 9 bases agree with TRBD2. J lost 4 bases, V lost 0 bases, and 3 bases had no gene match. There are 15 residues in the CDR3. Germline V gene data show CDR1 as SGDLS and CDR2 as YYNGEE. CDR3 sequence reads: CASSVEGLAPDTQYF. The CDR3 nucleotides read TGTGCCAGCAGCGTAGAGGGACTAGCCCCAGATACGCAGTATTTT.

The chain's CDR3 is CASSLGAGQLRGDTIYF. The DNA of the CDR3 is TGTGCCAGCAGCTTAGGGGCGGGACAGCTCCGTGGGGACACCATATATTTT. The chain uses TRBV7-9 and TRBJ1-3, with 7 bases identical to TRBD1. The CDR3 runs to 17 residues. In germline, CDR1 is SEHNR, CDR2 FQNEAQ (reference sequence). Losses at the gene ends were 1 base for V and 8 bases for J; bases not matched to a gene: 14.

This chain joins TRBV15 and TRBJ2-7, with D perhaps TRBD1 or TRBD2 (5 bases each). There are 14 residues in the CDR3. Looked up from germline, CDR1 is LNHNV and CDR2 is YYDKDF (reference sequence). V lost 6 bases and J lost 0, with 12 bases in between. The chain's CDR3 is CATSGQGPSYEQYF. In nucleotides, the CDR3 is TGTGCCACCAGTGGTCAGGGACCCTCCTACGAGCAGTACTTC. Using reference TRBV15 and TRBJ2-7 for the parts outside the CDR3, the full variable domain is DAMVIQNPRYQVTQFGKPVTLSCSQTLNHNVMYWYQQKSSQAPKLLFHYYDKDFNNEADTPDNFQSRRPNTSFCFLDIRSPGLGDTAMYLCATSGQGPSYEQYFGPGTRLTVT.

V is TRBV27 and J is TRBJ1-2; 9 bases agree with TRBD1. Per the germline V gene, CDR1 is MNHEY and CDR2 is SMNVEV (reference sequence). With V trimmed by 5 bases and J by 8 bases, 6 bases remained unmatched. The CDR3 sequence is 13 residues long. The CDR3 sequence: CASSPGTGKGYTF. CDR3 coding DNA: TGTGCCAGCAGTCCTGGGACAGGGAAGGGCTACACCTTC.